The 21 T cell receptor beta chains presented below share a single source sample, sequenced in a study of OX40 agonist ivuxolimab in advanced cancers. Sequencing was performed with immunoSEQ multiplex PCR; in TCRdb, only in-frame clones are kept and a portion is missing. The table shows 74,000 or so clones, with about 90% occurring only once. The input for sequencing was CD4+ or CD8+ T cells sorted from blood, taken in a trial of the OX40 agonist ivuxolimab. The receptors stem from an adult with an advanced solid tumor such as melanoma, head and neck, liver or kidney cancer.

The gene calls are TRBV5-4 and TRBJ2-1; TRBD2 matches 9 bases. The germline gives CDR1 SGHNT, CDR2 YYREEE (reference sequence). The CDR3 has 13 amino acids. The V and J ends lost 0 bases and 16 bases, in that order; junction bases with no gene match: 8. The CDR3 here is CASSLDPAGGIFF. The DNA of the CDR3 is TGTGCCAGCAGCTTGGATCCAGCGGGGGGTATCTTCTTC.

This clone came up a few times. This chain links TRBV4-2 with TRBJ2-7; 9 nucleotides match TRBD1. The CDR3 length is 15 residues. V lost 1 base, J lost 4 bases, and 5 bases stayed unmatched. Germline assignment: CDR1 LGHNA and CDR2 YNFKEQ. CDR3 sequence (DNA): TGTGCCAGCAGCCAAGTAGGGACAGGGACATACGAGCAGTACTTC. Translating gives CASSQVGTGTYEQYF.

The chain joins TRBV18 to TRBJ1-2; TRBD1 aligns across 10 bases. CDR3 size: 17 residues. Germline loops: CDR1 KGHSH, CDR2 LQKENI. V was clipped by 4 bases and J by 8 bases; unmatched bases: 16. The CDR3 region has the DNA TGTGCCAGCTCACTTGGGACAGGGGATTTAAATTTACGGGGCTACACCTTC. This gives the protein CASSLGTGDLNLRGYTF.

The chain employs TRBV27 and TRBJ2-3; maybe TRBD2 (6 bases). CDR3 length: 13 amino acids. Per the germline V gene, CDR1 is MNHEY and CDR2 is SMNVEV (reference sequence). Trimming pared 6 bases from V and 7 bases from J, leaving 14 bases between. The CDR3: CASSNPGGHTQYF. The DNA of the CDR3 is TGTGCCAGCAGCAATCCCGGGGGACATACGCAGTATTTT.

V is TRBV5-1 and J is TRBJ2-3; D not resolved. CDR1 SGHRS and CDR2 YFSETQ come from the germline V gene. The CDR3 spans 14 residues. V was clipped by 2 bases and J by 1 base, with 8 bases between them. The CDR3 is CASSFQGGTDTQYF. DNA of the CDR3: TGCGCCAGCAGCTTCCAAGGTGGCACAGATACGCAGTATTTT.

The gene calls are TRBV9 and TRBJ1-4; 12 nucleotides align to TRBD1. V lost 0 bases to trimming and J lost 6 bases; unmatched junction nucleotides: 3. Germline V gene data show CDR1 as SGDLS and CDR2 as YYNGEE. The CDR3 sequence is 16 residues long. The DNA of the CDR3 is TGTGCCAGCAGCGTAGGGGACAGGGGGCTGTATGAAAAACTGTTTTTT. Protein product: CASSVGDRGLYEKLFF.

The chain joins TRBV29-1 to TRBJ1-2; D is unresolved. V dropped 5 bases and J dropped 7 bases, with 11 bases sitting between them. The CDR3 covers 11 residues. The germline gives CDR1 SQVTM, CDR2 ANQGSEA. CDR3 sequence: CSVLGDRGYTF. CDR3 DNA: TGCAGCGTTTTGGGAGATCGTGGCTACACCTTC.

CDR3 nucleotide sequence: TGTGCCAGCAGCCAACAGGGGGACACTGAAGCTTTCTTT. Translating it yields CASSQQGDTEAFF. The chain uses TRBV11-2 and TRBJ1-1; 8 bases align to TRBD1. After removal of 5 bases from V and 3 bases from J, the junction contained 2 bases not matched to a gene. The CDR3 has 13 residues. Germline assignment: CDR1 SGHAT and CDR2 FQNNGV.

The CDR3 is CASSSPRGNQPQHF. The CDR3 DNA sequence: TGTGCCAGTAGTAGTCCCCGGGGCAATCAGCCCCAGCATTTT. The genes are TRBV19 and TRBJ1-5, with D unclear. There are 14 residues in the CDR3. V was cut by 4 bases and J by 2 bases, with 9 bases left in between. The germline V gene encodes CDR1 LNHDA and CDR2 SQIVND (reference sequence).

The chain employs TRBV27 and TRBJ2-5; unclear D gene. CDR1 is MNHEY, CDR2 SMNVEV, per germline (reference sequence). Trimming cost V 6 bases and J 3 bases, with 14 bases left between them. The CDR3 consists of 14 residues. CDR3 region: CASSSLGIKETQYF. CDR3 DNA sequence: TGTGCCAGCAGCTCATTGGGGATTAAAGAGACCCAGTACTTC.

The chain joins TRBV7-9 to TRBJ2-2; D gene unclear. This CDR3 is built from 16 residues. Trimming pared 1 base from V and 1 base from J, leaving 10 bases between. Per the germline V gene, CDR1 is SEHNR and CDR2 is FQNEAQ (reference sequence). The CDR3 sequence is CASSLDIYENTGELFF. Here the CDR3 DNA reads TGTGCCAGCAGCTTAGATATTTACGAGAACACCGGGGAGCTGTTTTTT.

The chain uses TRBV6-5 and TRBJ1-5, with D hard to call. This CDR3 region has 13 residues. The V gene lost 2 bases and the J gene lost 6 bases, with 8 bases spanning the gap. CDR1 is MNHEY and CDR2 is SVGAGI in the germline V gene. The CDR3 DNA sequence: TGTGCCAGCAGTTACCTAGTAGGTCAGCCCCAGCATTTT. Protein product: CASSYLVGQPQHF.

This clone has just one count. V and J are TRBV28 and TRBJ1-4; 7 bases agree with TRBD1. Germline lookup yields CDR1 MDHEN and CDR2 SYDVKM. V lost 8 bases, J lost 8 bases, and 5 bases stayed unmatched. The CDR3 has 12 residues. CDR3 nucleotide sequence: TGTGCCAGCTATGCAGGGGGGGAAAAACTGTTTTTT. Translation: CASYAGGEKLFF.

The CDR3 DNA reads TGTGCCAGCAGTGCCCTCCCCCTCTGGGGCTACACCTTC. This translates into CASSALPLWGYTF. This chain links TRBV6-1 with TRBJ1-2; D call uncertain. The V end lost 4 bases, the J end lost 8 bases, and 14 bases lay between the germline ends. Germline values: CDR1 MNHNS, CDR2 SASEGT. The CDR3 length is 13 residues.

The rearrangement links TRBV6-5 to TRBJ2-5; the match to TRBD1 covers 10 bases. With 7 bases clipped from V and 4 bases from J, the junction kept 3 bases outside the gene matches. From germline, CDR1 is MNHEY and CDR2 SVGAGI. This CDR3 is 13 amino acids long. As DNA, the CDR3 is TGTGCCAGCAATGACAGGGGGCCAGAGACCCAGTACTTC. Translation gives CASNDRGPETQYF.

In DNA, the CDR3 is TGCAGCGTCGCGACCCAGGTCGAGGGGGCTTTCTTT. Translated, it gives CSVATQVEGAFF. The chain joins TRBV29-1 to TRBJ1-1; perhaps TRBD1 as D (5 bases). The CDR3 consists of 12 residues. V dropped 6 bases and J dropped 11 bases, with 19 bases sitting between them. Germline lookup yields CDR1 SQVTM and CDR2 ANQGSEA.

This chain connects TRBV28 to TRBJ1-4; D uncertain. Germline lookup yields CDR1 MDHEN and CDR2 SYDVKM. The CDR3 sequence is 13 residues long. Trimming stripped 7 bases from V and 6 bases from J, with 12 bases between. The CDR3 spells CASMQGGDEKLFF. CDR3 nucleotides: TGTGCCAGCATGCAAGGTGGTGATGAAAAACTGTTTTTT.

The rearrangement links TRBV6-1 to TRBJ1-1; D not resolved. The V end lost 6 bases, the J end lost 3 bases, and 17 bases lay between the germline ends. The CDR3 has 15 residues. Germline V gives CDR1 MNHNS, CDR2 SASEGT. Here the CDR3 DNA reads TGTGCCAGCAGATGGGGTCCAGGAGGCGACACTGAAGCTTTCTTT. Translating it yields CASRWGPGGDTEAFF.

CDR3 loop: CASSLGRGGLSYEQYF. CDR3 coding DNA: TGTGCCAGCAGCTTAGGGCGGGGGGGCCTATCCTACGAGCAGTACTTC. This rearrangement joins TRBV11-2 to TRBJ2-7; 9 bases fit TRBD2. V shed 1 base, J shed 1 base, and the junction held 5 bases outside the gene matches. The germline V gene has CDR1 SGHAT and CDR2 FQNNGV. The length of the CDR3 is 16 residues.

This rearrangement joins TRBV7-9 to TRBJ2-3; 11 nucleotides line up with TRBD2. This CDR3 comprises 16 residues. Losses at the gene ends were 6 bases for V and 1 base for J; bases not matched to a gene: 6. The germline gives CDR1 SEHNR, CDR2 FQNEAQ (reference sequence). This CDR3 is CASSYLLAGGTDTQYF. The DNA for the CDR3 is TGTGCCAGCAGTTATCTACTAGCGGGAGGCACAGATACGCAGTATTTT.

The V gene is TRBV5-1, the J gene TRBJ1-1; no firm D call. The CDR3 loop spans 12 amino acids. V was shortened by 2 bases and J by 1 base, with 3 bases between the two germline ends. From germline, CDR1 is SGHRS and CDR2 YFSETQ. CDR3 coding DNA: TGCGCCAGCAGCTTCGAGAACACTGAAGCTTTCTTT. It is translated as CASSFENTEAFF. The complete variable domain, with remaining parts taken from reference TRBV5-1 and TRBJ1-1, reads KAGVTQTPRYLIKTRGQQVTLSCSPISGHRSVSWYQQTPGQGLQFLFEYFSETQRNKGNFPGRFSGRQFSNSRSEMNVSTLELGDSALYLCASSFENTEAFFGQGTRLTVV.